This is a list of T cell receptor beta chains from one sample in a study of T cell repertoires in cytomegalovirus infection. Via MiXCR, TCRdb re-called the reads, giving one row per CDR3 protein. Of roughly 720,000 distinct CDR3 sequences detected, about 40% appear once; the ten largest clones hold around 3%. Sequenced: PBMCs. The receptors originated from a human donor in good health (CMV status not recorded). Some clones in this sample may be carry-over from other donors' samples. Each CDR3 is given with its conserved first and last residue. The D gene is left open where the match is weak. Clone size, where shown, is once, few, many, or a class for clones that have expanded.

cdr3_length clone_size d_call j_call v_call cdr3_nt cdr3_aa
19 many . TRBJ2-2 TRBV28 TGTGCCAGCAGTCGCCTTAAAAACAACAGGTTCCTGAACACCGGGGAGCTGTTTTTT CASSRLKNNRFLNTGELFF
13 . . TRBJ2-7 TRBV20-1 TGCAGTGCTACTAACCGTGCTACCTACGAGCAGTACTTC CSATNRATYEQYF
15 few . TRBJ1-2 TRBV10-2 TGCGCCAGCAGTGATGCCAGGGAGGTGGGCTATGGCTACACCTTC CASSDAREVGYGYTF
15 . . TRBJ1-2 TRBV12-3/TRBV12-4 TGTGCCAGCAGCCCCCTGACAGGAGCTAACTATGGCTACACCTTC CASSPLTGANYGYTF
16 few . TRBJ2-1 TRBV23-1 TGCGCCAGCAGTCAATCTCCGGGGGCCGGCTACAATGAGCAGTTCTTC CASSQSPGAGYNEQFF
15 few . TRBJ1-4 TRBV5-3 TGTGCCAGCAGCCCAATTGTAGGGAATAATGAAAAACTGTTTTTT CASSPIVGNNEKLFF
14 . . TRBJ2-3 TRBV28 TGTGCCAGCAGGCCACCGATGAACACAGATACGCAGTATTTT CASRPPMNTDTQYF
14 few . TRBJ2-7 TRBV12-3/TRBV12-4 TGTGCCAGCAGTAACGGGGGGCTTATCTACGAGCAGTACTTC CASSNGGLIYEQYF
16 few . TRBJ2-5 TRBV19 TGTGCCAGTAGTATAAACCGGGACACCGTCCGGGAGACCCAGTACTTC CASSINRDTVRETQYF
14 . TRBD1 TRBJ2-7 TRBV28 TGTGCCAGCAGTTTGACAGGGCTCTCCTACGAGCAGTACTTC CASSLTGLSYEQYF
14 . . TRBJ2-5 TRBV7-8 TGTGCCAGCAGCTTAGTCGCGGGTCAAGAGACCCATTACTTC CASSLVAGQETHYF
15 . . TRBJ1-4 TRBV4-1 TGCGCCAGCAGCCATCTGGTGGGAACTAATGAAAAACTGTTTTTT CASSHLVGTNEKLFF
13 . . TRBJ2-5 TRBV7-2 TGTGCCAGCACCCCTCGGCCCCAAGAGACCCAGTACTTC CASTPRPQETQYF
15 . TRBD2 TRBJ2-3 TRBV20-1 TGCAGTGCTAACCCCCTCGCGGGAGGCACAGATACGCAGTATTTT CSANPLAGGTDTQYF
14 few . TRBJ2-3 TRBV12-3/TRBV12-4 TGTGCCAGCAGTTTATTGTTGCCGGCAGATACGCAGTATTTT CASSLLLPADTQYF
15 once . TRBJ2-5 TRBV24-1 TGTGCCACCAGTGATTCGTCGGGGGAACAAGAGACCCAGTACTTC CATSDSSGEQETQYF